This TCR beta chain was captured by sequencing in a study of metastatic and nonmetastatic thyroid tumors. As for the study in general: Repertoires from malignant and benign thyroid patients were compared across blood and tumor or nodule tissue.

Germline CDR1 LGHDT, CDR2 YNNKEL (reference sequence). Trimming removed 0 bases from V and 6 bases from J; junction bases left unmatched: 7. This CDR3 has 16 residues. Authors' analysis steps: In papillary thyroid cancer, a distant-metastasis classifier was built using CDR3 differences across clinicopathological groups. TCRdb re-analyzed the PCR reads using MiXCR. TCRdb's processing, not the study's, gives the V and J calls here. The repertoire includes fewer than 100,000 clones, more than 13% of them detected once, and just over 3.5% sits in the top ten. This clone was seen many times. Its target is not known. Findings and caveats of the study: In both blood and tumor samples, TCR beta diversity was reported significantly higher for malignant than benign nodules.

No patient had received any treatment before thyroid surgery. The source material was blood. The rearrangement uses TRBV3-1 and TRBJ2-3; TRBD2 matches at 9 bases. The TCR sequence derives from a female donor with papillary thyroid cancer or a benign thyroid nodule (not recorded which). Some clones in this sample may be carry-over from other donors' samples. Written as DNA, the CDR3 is TGTGCCAGCAGCCAAGAAGGGACTAGCCCTAAGGATACGCAGTATTTT. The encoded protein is CASSQEGTSPKDTQYF.